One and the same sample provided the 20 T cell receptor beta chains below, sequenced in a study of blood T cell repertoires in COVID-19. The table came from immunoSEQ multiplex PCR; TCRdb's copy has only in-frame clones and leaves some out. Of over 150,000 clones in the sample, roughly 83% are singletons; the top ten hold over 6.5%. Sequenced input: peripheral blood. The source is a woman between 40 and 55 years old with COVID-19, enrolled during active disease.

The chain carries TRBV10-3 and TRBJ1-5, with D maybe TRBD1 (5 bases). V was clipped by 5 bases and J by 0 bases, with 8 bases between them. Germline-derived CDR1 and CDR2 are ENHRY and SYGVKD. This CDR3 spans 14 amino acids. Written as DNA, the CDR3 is TGTGCCATCAGTCTAAGGGGTAGCAATCAGCCCCAGCATTTT. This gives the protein CAISLRGSNQPQHF.

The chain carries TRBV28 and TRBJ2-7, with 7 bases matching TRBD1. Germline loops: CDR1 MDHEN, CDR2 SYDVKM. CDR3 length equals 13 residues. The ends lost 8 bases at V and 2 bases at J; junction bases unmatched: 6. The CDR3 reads CASLAGTAYEQYF. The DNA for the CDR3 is TGTGCCAGCCTAGCCGGGACAGCCTACGAGCAGTACTTC.

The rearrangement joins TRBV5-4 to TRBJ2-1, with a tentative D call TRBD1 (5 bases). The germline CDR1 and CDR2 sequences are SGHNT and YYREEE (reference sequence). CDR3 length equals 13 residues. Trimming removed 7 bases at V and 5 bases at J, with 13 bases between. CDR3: CASWGSAHNEQFF. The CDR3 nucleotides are TGTGCCAGCTGGGGCTCGGCCCACAATGAGCAGTTCTTC.

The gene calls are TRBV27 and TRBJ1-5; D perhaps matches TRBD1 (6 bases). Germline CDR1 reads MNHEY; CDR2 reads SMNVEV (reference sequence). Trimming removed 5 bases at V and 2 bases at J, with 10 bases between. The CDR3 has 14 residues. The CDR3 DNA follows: TGTGCCAGCAGTCCGGACAGACGCAATCAGCCCCAGCATTTT. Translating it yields CASSPDRRNQPQHF.

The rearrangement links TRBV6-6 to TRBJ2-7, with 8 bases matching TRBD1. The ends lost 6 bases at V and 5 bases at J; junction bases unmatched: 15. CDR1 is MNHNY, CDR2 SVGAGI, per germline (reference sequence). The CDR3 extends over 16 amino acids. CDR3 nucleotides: TGTGCCAGCAGCGTTTCGCAGGACAGGGCCCAAGACGAGCAGTACTTC. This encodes CASSVSQDRAQDEQYF.

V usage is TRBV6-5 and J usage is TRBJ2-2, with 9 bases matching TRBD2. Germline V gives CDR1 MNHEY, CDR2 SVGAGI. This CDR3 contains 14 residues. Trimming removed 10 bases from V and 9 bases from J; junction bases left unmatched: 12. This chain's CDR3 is CATAGGSLGRELFF. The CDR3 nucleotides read TGTGCCACAGCGGGGGGATCCCTTGGCAGGGAGCTGTTTTTT.

This chain's CDR3 is CASRSPGTGYSNYGYTF. The CDR3 region has the DNA TGTGCCAGCAGATCACCCGGGACAGGGTATTCGAACTATGGCTACACCTTC. V is TRBV28 and J is TRBJ1-2, with TRBD1 matching over 9 bases. The CDR3 covers 17 residues. The germline gives CDR1 MDHEN, CDR2 SYDVKM. J lost 2 bases, V lost 6 bases, and 13 bases had no gene match.

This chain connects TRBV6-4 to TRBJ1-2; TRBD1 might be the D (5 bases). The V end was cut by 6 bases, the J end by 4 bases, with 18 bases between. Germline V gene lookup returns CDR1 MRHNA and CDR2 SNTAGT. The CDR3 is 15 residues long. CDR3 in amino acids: CASSPTGGSIYGYTF. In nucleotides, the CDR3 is TGTGCCAGCAGCCCCACCGGGGGTTCCATCTATGGCTACACCTTC.

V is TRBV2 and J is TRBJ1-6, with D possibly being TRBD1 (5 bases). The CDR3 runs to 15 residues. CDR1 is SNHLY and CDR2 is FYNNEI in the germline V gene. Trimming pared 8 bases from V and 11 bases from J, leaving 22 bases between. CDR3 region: CASYRDLSLGTPLHF. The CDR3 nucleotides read TGTGCCAGCTATAGGGACTTGTCCTTAGGGACACCCCTCCACTTT.

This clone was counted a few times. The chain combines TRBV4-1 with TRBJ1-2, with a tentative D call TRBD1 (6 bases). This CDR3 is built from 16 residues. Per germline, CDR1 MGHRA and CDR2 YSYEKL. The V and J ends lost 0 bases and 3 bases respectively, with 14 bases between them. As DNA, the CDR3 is TGCGCCAGCAGCCAAGACGGCAGGGGATCGTACTATGGCTACACCTTC. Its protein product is CASSQDGRGSYYGYTF.

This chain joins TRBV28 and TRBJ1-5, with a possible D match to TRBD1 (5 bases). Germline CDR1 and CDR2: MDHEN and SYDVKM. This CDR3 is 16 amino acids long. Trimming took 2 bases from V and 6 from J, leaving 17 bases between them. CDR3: CASSLPGGRGGQPQHF. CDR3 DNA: TGTGCCAGCAGTTTACCCGGAGGTCGGGGGGGTCAGCCCCAGCATTTT.

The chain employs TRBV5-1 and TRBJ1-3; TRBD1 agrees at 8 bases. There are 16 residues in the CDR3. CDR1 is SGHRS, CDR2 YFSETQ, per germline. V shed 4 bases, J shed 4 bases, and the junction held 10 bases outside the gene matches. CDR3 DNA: TGCGCCAGCAGCCGTCTTTCGCAGGGGGCAGGAAACACCATATATTTT. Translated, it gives CASSRLSQGAGNTIYF.

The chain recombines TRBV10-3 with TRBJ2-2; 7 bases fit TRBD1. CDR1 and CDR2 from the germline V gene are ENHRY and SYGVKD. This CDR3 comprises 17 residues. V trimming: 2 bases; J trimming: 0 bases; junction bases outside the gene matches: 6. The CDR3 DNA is TGTGCCATCAGTGAGGGACAGGTGGTCGCGAACACCGGGGAGCTGTTTTTT. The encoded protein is CAISEGQVVANTGELFF.

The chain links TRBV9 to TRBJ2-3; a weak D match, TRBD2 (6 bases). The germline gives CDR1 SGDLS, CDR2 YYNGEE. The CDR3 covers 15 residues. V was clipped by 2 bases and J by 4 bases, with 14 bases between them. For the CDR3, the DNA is TGTGCCAGCAGCGTCCGTGTTTCGGGGGCAGATACGCAGTATTTT. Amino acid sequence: CASSVRVSGADTQYF.

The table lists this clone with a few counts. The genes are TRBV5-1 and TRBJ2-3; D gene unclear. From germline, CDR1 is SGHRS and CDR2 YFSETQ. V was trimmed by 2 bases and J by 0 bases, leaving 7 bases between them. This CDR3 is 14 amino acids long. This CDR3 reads CASSLWASTDTQYF. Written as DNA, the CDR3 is TGCGCCAGCAGCTTATGGGCTAGCACAGATACGCAGTATTTT. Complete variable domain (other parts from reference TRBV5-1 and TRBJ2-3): KAGVTQTPRYLIKTRGQQVTLSCSPISGHRSVSWYQQTPGQGLQFLFEYFSETQRNKGNFPGRFSGRQFSNSRSEMNVSTLELGDSALYLCASSLWASTDTQYFGPGTRLTVL.

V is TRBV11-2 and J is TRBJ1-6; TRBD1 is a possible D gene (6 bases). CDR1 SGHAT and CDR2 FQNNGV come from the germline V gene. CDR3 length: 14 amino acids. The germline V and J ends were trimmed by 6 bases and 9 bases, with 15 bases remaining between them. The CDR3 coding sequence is TGTGCCAGCAGGAGAACAGGGTCGTCTTCACCCCTCCACTTT. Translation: CASRRTGSSSPLHF.

The CDR3 DNA is TGTGCCAGCTCACGGACTAGCGTCCCTGGGGAGACCCAGTACTTC. Translating it yields CASSRTSVPGETQYF. The chain uses TRBV18 and TRBJ2-5; 9 bases fit TRBD2. After removal of 4 bases from V and 5 bases from J, the junction contained 8 bases not matched to a gene. CDR3 length: 15 residues. CDR1 is KGHSH, CDR2 LQKENI, per germline.

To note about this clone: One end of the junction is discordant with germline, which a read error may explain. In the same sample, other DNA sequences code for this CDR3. CDR3 residues: CASRRGQNTEAFF. The DNA of the CDR3 is TGTGCCAGCAGGAGGGGACAGAACACTGAAGCCTTCTTT. The J gene is TRBJ1-1, the V gene TRBV11-2, with 7 nucleotides matching TRBD1. In germline, CDR1 is SGHAT, CDR2 FQNNGV. This CDR3 contains 13 residues. The full variable domain, rest sourced from reference TRBV11-2 and TRBJ1-1, is EAGVAQSPRYKIIEKRQSVAFWCNPISGHATLYWYQQILGQGPKLLIQFQNNGVVDDSQLPKDRFSAERLKGVDSTLKIQPAKLEDSAVYLCASRRGQNTEAFFGQGTRLTVV.

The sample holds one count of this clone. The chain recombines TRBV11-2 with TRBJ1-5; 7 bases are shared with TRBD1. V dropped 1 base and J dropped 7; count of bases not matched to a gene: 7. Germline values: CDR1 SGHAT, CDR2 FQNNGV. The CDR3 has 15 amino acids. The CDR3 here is CASSLVGGGGQPQHF. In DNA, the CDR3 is TGTGCCAGCAGCTTAGTAGGGGGCGGAGGGCAGCCCCAGCATTTT.

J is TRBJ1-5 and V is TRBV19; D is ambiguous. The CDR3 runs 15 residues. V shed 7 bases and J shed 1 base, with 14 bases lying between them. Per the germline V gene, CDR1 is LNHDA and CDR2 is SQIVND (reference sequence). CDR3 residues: CASNDGQPSNQPQHF. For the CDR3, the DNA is TGTGCCAGTAATGATGGGCAGCCGAGCAATCAGCCCCAGCATTTT.